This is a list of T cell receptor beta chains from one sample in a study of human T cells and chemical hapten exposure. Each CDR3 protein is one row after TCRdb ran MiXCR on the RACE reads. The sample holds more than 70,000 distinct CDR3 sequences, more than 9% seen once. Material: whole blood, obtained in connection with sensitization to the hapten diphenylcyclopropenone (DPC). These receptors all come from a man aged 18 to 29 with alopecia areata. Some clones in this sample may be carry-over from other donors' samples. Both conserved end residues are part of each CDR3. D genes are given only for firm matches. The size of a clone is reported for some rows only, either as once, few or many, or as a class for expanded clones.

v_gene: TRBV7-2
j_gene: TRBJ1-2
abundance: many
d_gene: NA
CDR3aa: CASSSYRDYGYTF
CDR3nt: TGTGCCAGCAGTTCTTACAGGGACTATGGCTACACCTTC

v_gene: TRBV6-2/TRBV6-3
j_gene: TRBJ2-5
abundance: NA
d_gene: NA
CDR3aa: CASSPPSLGQLYQETQYF
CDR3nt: TGTGCCAGCAGTCCCCCCTCGCTCGGTCAACTGTACCAAGAGACCCAGTACTTC

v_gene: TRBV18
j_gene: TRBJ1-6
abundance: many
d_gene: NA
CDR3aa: CASSPGQDGLLPLHF
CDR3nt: TGTGCCAGCTCACCTGGCCAGGACGGTCTTTTGCCCCTCCACTTT

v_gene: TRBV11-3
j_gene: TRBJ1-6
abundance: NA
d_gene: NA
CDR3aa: CASSSRTANNSPLHF
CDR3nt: TGTGCCAGCAGCTCCCGGACAGCCAATAATTCACCCCTCCACTTT

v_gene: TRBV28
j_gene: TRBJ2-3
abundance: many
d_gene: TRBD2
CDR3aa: CASRGLAMTDTQYF
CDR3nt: TGTGCCAGCAGAGGACTAGCAATGACAGATACGCAGTATTTT

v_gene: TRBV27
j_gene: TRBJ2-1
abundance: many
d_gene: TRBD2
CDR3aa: CASSVHLAGDYNEQFF
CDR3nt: TGTGCCAGCAGTGTCCATCTCGCGGGGGACTACAATGAGCAGTTCTTC

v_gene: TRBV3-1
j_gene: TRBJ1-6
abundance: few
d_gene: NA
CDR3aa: CASSGGPGASYNSPLHF
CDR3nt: TGTGCCAGCAGCGGAGGACCCGGCGCGTCCTATAATTCACCCCTCCACTTT

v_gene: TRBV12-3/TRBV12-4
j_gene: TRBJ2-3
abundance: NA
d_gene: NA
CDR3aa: CATRPGRPTGDTQYF
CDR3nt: TGTGCCACTCGACCTGGACGCCCCACCGGAGATACGCAGTATTTT

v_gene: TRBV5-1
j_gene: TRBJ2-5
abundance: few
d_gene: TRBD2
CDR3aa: CASSLEGLAYQETQYF
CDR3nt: TGCGCCAGCAGCTTGGAGGGACTAGCGTACCAAGAGACCCAGTACTTC

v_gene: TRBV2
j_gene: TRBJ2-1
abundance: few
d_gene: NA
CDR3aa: CASSEAGGGYNEQFF
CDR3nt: TGTGCCAGCAGTGAAGCGGGAGGCGGATACAATGAGCAGTTCTTC

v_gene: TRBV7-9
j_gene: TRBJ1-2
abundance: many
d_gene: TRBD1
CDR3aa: CASSSSTLGGTANYGYTF
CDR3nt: TGTGCCAGCAGCTCCTCAACCTTAGGAGGGACAGCTAACTATGGCTACACCTTC

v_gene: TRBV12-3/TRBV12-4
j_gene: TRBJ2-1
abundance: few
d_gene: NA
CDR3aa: CASGSTPPTYNEQFF
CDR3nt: TGTGCCAGCGGATCGACACCTCCTACCTACAATGAGCAGTTCTTC

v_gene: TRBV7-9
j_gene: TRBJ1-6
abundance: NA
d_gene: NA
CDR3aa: CASSGRERASSYNSPLHF
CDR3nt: TGTGCCAGCAGCGGACGTGAAAGGGCGAGCTCCTATAATTCACCCCTCCACTTT

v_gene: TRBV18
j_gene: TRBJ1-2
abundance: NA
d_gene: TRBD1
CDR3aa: CASSRGQGRANYGYTF
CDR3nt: TGTGCCAGCTCACGAGGACAGGGAAGAGCTAACTATGGCTACACCTTC

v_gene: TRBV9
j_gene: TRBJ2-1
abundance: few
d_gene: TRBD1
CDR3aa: CASSVFGQDNEQFF
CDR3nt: TGTGCCAGCAGCGTATTCGGACAGGACAATGAGCAGTTCTTC

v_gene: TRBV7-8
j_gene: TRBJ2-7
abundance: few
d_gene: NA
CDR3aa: CASSFRRGPSYEQYF
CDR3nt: TGTGCCAGCAGCTTCCGCCGGGGGCCCTCCTACGAGCAGTACTTC

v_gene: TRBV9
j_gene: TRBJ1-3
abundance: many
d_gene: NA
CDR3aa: CASSPPATGGGHAGNTIYF
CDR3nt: TGTGCCAGCAGCCCGCCGGCGACGGGTGGGGGGCACGCTGGAAACACCATATATTTT